This T cell receptor beta chain was sequenced in a study of beta chain features in type 1 diabetes. What was sequenced were expressed TCRB transcripts, since all of the isolated RNA had been reverse transcribed. TCRdb's table, derived via immunoSEQ multiplex PCR, lists solely in-frame clones and lacks some. The sample yields 970,000 or so clones, about 17% seen once. The CDR3 is 16 residues long. The J segment lost 3 bases and the V segment lost 0 bases, leaving 6 bases of the junction unmatched. Germline assignment: CDR1 SGHTA and CDR2 FQGNSA. This clone was counted between two and nine times. The chain combines TRBV7-2 with TRBJ2-7, with TRBD2 matching 9 bases. Sequenced: naive CD4+ T cells from blood. This sequence originates from a woman aged 18-30 years in good health. CDR3 in DNA: TGTGCCAGCAGCTTAGCGCCGGTAGCGGGGGTCTACGAGCAGTACTTC. It is translated as CASSLAPVAGVYEQYF.